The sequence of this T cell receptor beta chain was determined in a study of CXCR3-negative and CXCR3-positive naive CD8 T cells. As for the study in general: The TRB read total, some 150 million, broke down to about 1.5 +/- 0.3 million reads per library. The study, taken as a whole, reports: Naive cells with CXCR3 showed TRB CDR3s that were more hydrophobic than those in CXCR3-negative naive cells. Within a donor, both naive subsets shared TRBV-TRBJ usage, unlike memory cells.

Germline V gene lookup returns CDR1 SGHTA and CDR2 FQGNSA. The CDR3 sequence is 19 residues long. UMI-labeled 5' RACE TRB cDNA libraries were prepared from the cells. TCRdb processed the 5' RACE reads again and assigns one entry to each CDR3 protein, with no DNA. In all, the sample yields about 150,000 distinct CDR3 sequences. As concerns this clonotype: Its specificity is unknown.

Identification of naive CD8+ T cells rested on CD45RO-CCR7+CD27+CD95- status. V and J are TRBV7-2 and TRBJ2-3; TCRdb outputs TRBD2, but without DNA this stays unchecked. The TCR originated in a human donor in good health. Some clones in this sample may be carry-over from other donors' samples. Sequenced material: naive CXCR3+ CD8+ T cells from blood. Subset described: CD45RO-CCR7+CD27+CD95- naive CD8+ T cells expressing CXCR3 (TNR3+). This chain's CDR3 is CASSLWTGLAGGPADTQYF.